This passage covers 3 T cell receptor beta chains from one sample sequenced in a study of control samples from healthy donors and cancer patients. Repertoires were generated with immunoSEQ multiplex PCR, while TCRdb's copy carries only in-frame clones and drops some. The table has 9,500 to 15,000 clones, over 75% seen once. The sequenced sample was formalin-fixed, paraffin-embedded tissue. The receptor set was obtained from a male donor with melanoma.

The rearrangement links TRBV5-4 to TRBJ1-4; 7 positions match TRBD1. The V gene end was trimmed by 5 bases and the J gene end by 7 bases; junction bases not matched to a gene: 8. This CDR3 region has 14 residues. The germline CDR1 and CDR2 sequences are SGHNT and YYREEE (reference sequence). Here the CDR3 reads CASSRQGGSEKLFF. CDR3 in DNA: TGTGCCAGCAGTCGACAGGGCGGGAGTGAAAAACTGTTTTTT.

This clone was seen a handful of times. This sequence joins TRBV19 and TRBJ1-5, with D possibly matching TRBD1 (6 bases). The germline gives CDR1 LNHDA, CDR2 SQIVND (reference sequence). This CDR3 has 15 amino acids. V lost 7 bases and J lost 4, with 17 bases in between. CDR3 sequence reads: CASISGSGENQPQHF. The CDR3 nucleotides read TGTGCCAGTATCTCGGGGTCAGGGGAAAATCAGCCCCAGCATTTT.

This clone was observed a handful of times. The chain employs TRBV12-3 or TRBV12-4 and TRBJ1-2; no firm D call. This CDR3 comprises 12 residues. Trimming pared 6 bases from V and 4 bases from J, leaving 9 bases between. The CDR3 DNA is TGTGCCAGCAGCCCTGGGTCCTATGGCTACACCTTC. As protein: CASSPGSYGYTF.